The 4 T cell receptor beta chains given below trace back to one sample, sequenced in a study of vaccination effects on CD4 cells after COVID-19. This table comes from immunoSEQ multiplex PCR, and its TCRdb copy is limited to in-frame clones, with some not included. Among about 73,000 clones listed, roughly 73% were seen once. These receptors' antigens are unknown. CD4+ T cells were isolated after 10 days of culture. As their vaccination, participants received two doses of either BNT162b2 or mRNA-1273. The sample in question was CD4+ T cells from PBMCs cultured without peptide, obtained after COVID-19 vaccination. All receptors derive from a human donor who received a COVID-19 vaccine.

This clone was counted a few times. The genes are TRBV27 and TRBJ1-2; D is possibly TRBD1 (6 bases). V lost 3 bases to trimming and J lost 3 bases, with 14 bases between them. CDR1 is MNHEY, CDR2 SMNVEV, per germline (reference sequence). The CDR3 is 15 amino acids. The CDR3, as DNA: TGTGCCAGCAGTTTCCAGTTCAGGGGCCACTATGGCTACACCTTC. Protein sequence: CASSFQFRGHYGYTF.

J is TRBJ2-5 and V is TRBV5-6; TRBD2 aligns across 11 bases. The J segment lost 4 bases and the V segment lost 1 base, leaving 9 bases of the junction unmatched. The germline CDR1 and CDR2 sequences are SGHDT and YYEEEE. This CDR3 contains 17 residues. In DNA form, the CDR3 reads TGTGCCAGCAGCTTGAGTAGCGGGGGGGCTTCGAGAGAGACCCAGTACTTC. Translated, it gives CASSLSSGGASRETQYF.

The rearrangement uses TRBV11-3 and TRBJ2-5, with 7 nucleotides matching TRBD2. The germline V gene encodes CDR1 SGHNT and CDR2 YENEEA. CDR3 size: 13 residues. With V trimmed by 9 bases and J by 1 base, 5 bases remained unmatched. This CDR3 reads CASGLGPQETQYF. The DNA for the CDR3 is TGTGCCAGTGGACTAGGACCCCAAGAGACCCAGTACTTC.

The chain carries TRBV3-1 (or the pseudogene TRBV3-2) and TRBJ1-5; the match to TRBD1 covers 7 bases. CDR1 and CDR2 (germline): LGHDT, YNNKEL (reference sequence). Trimming removed 3 bases from V and 9 bases from J; junction bases left unmatched: 11. The CDR3 extends over 15 amino acids. CDR3 nucleotide sequence: TGTGCCAGCAGCCAGACCGGGACAGCACCTGGGCCCCAGCATTTT. Translation: CASSQTGTAPGPQHF.